The TCR beta chain described here comes from a study of T-cell reconstitution after alpha-beta-depleted transplantation in children. This clonotype was counted many times. Its antigen is unknown. Overall study findings and caveats: One year after transplant, T-cell counts and diversity came mostly from newly produced T cells. Where alpha-beta T cells came from about two months after transplant was reportedly several hundred expanded graft clones. The high TCRbeta diversity at day 60 in some patients came from surviving recipient T cells and thymic progenitors.

V shed 8 bases, J shed 3 bases, and the junction held 5 bases outside the gene matches. CDR1 is ENHRY, CDR2 SYGVKD, per germline. The CDR3 is made up of 13 amino acids. Researchers prepared the TCRbeta library using unique molecular identifiers, the study reports. One entry per CDR3 protein, called by TCRdb with MiXCR from the PCR reads. The repertoire consists of 150,000 to 250,000 distinct CDR3 sequences, with about 6% occurring once and the leading ten covering around 4.3%. The specimen was PBMCs, collected before TCRalphabeta/CD19-depleted stem cell transplant. The genes are TRBV10-3 and TRBJ2-3; 7 bases align to TRBD1. The clonotype comes from a girl less than two years old with combined immunodeficiency, due to receive a stem cell transplant. The CDR3 coding sequence is TGTGCCATCGACGAGGGGGCGACAGATACGCAGTATTTT. This translates into CAIDEGATDTQYF.